This T cell receptor (beta chain) came from a study of shared clonotypes between healthy human individuals. The run depth of the assay was deep. Sequencing was performed with immunoSEQ multiplex PCR; in TCRdb, only in-frame clones are kept and a portion is missing. The sample lists under 600,000 clones; about 98% were seen once. Naive CD8 isolation took CD45RO-negative cells positively selected for CCR7 and excluded terminally differentiated effector memory CD45RA+ cells. Per the germline V gene, CDR1 is SGHAT and CDR2 is FQDESV (reference sequence). The germline V and J ends were trimmed by 0 bases and 4 bases, with 6 bases remaining between them. This CDR3 has 13 amino acids.

Sequencing was carried out using naive CD8+ T cells sorted from blood. V usage is TRBV11-1 and J usage is TRBJ2-5; no firm D call. This TCR came from a young man in good health. The CDR3 DNA is TGTGCCAGCAGCTTAGCGGTGGGAGAGACCCAGTACTTC. It specifies CASSLAVGETQYF.